A selection of T cell receptor beta chains follows, all from one sample in a study of blood T cell repertoires in COVID-19. The repertoire was sequenced with immunoSEQ multiplex PCR; TCRdb's copy has only in-frame clones and lacks some. Of roughly 28,000 clones in the sample, roughly 87% are singletons; the top ten hold around half. The sample taken for sequencing was peripheral blood. Source of these receptors: a human donor with acute or convalescent COVID-19. The donor label of this sample is uncertain. CDR3s include the opening cysteine and the closing phenylalanine or tryptophan. D genes are given only for firm matches. Not all rows give a size; the values are once, few, many and, for expanded clones, a class.

abundance	v_gene	d_gene	j_gene	CDR3nt	CDR3aa
once	TRBV14	NA	TRBJ1-2	TGTGCCAGCAGCCCGAACACAGGGCTCCTCGGATATGGCTACACCTTC	CASSPNTGLLGYGYTF
NA	TRBV7-3	NA	TRBJ2-3	TGTGCCAGCAGCCCCGTAGGGGGGGGCACAGATACGCAGTATTTT	CASSPVGGGTDTQYF
NA	TRBV4-3	NA	TRBJ2-5	TGCGCCAGCAGCAAAACTGAACAGGGGGGGAAAGAGACCCAGTACTTC	CASSKTEQGGKETQYF
NA	TRBV10-3	TRBD1	TRBJ1-2	TGTGCCATCAGTGAATCGGGACAGGGGGCGAGTCAGGGCTACACCTTC	CAISESGQGASQGYTF
NA	TRBV24-1	NA	TRBJ2-1	TGTGCCACCAGCTCCTCTGCAAAGAGCTCCTACAATGAGCAGTTCTTC	CATSSSAKSSYNEQFF
NA	TRBV5-4	TRBD1	TRBJ1-6	TGTGCCAGCAGCTCCGGCGGGGACAGTAATTCACCCCTCCACTTT	CASSSGGDSNSPLHF
NA	TRBV5-1	TRBD1	TRBJ1-2	TGCGCCAGCAGCTTGGGGGACAGCAGGGGCTACACCTTC	CASSLGDSRGYTF
NA	TRBV4-2	NA	TRBJ2-1	TGTGCCAGCAGCCAAGGGGGCAGCTCCTACAATGAGCAGTTCTTC	CASSQGGSSYNEQFF
once	TRBV5-4	TRBD1	TRBJ1-2	TGTGCCAGCAGCGCGACAGGGATCCTCGGCTACACCTTC	CASSATGILGYTF
once	TRBV6-1	NA	TRBJ2-1	TGTGCCAGCAGTGTTACCGGACAGCTTGGGACACAGAGGGCGGTCAATGAGCAGTTCTTC	CASSVTGQLGTQRAVNEQFF
NA	TRBV7-9	NA	TRBJ1-3	TGTGCCAGCAGCCTGCAGGGTGGGTCTGGAAACACCATATATTTT	CASSLQGGSGNTIYF
NA	TRBV5-1	TRBD2	TRBJ2-7	TGCGCCAGCAGCACCGGACTAGCGGGGGGACTCTACGAGCAGTACTTC	CASSTGLAGGLYEQYF
NA	TRBV15	TRBD1	TRBJ2-5	TGTGCCACCAGCAGACACAGGGGACAGGCCCACCAAGAGACCCAGTACTTC	CATSRHRGQAHQETQYF
once	TRBV7-2	TRBD1	TRBJ2-3	TGTGCCAGCAGCCCGAGGGGGCGGGGCACAGATACGCAGTATTTT	CASSPRGRGTDTQYF
NA	TRBV4-1	NA	TRBJ2-7	TGCGCCAGCAGCCACGGGGGCGAGCAGTACTTC	CASSHGGEQYF
NA	TRBV5-1	TRBD1	TRBJ1-1	TGCGCCAGCAGCGAGCAGACAGGGATGAACACTGAAGCTTTCTTT	CASSEQTGMNTEAFF
once	TRBV19	NA	TRBJ1-3	TGTGCCAGTAGTATAGTCGCGCAGGGGAAAGGAAACACCATATATTTT	CASSIVAQGKGNTIYF
NA	TRBV20-1	NA	TRBJ1-4	TGCAGTGCTAGACAGGATGAAAAACTGTTTTTT	CSARQDEKLFF
NA	TRBV7-3	TRBD2	TRBJ2-7	TGTGCCAGCAGCTTACTTCTAGCGGACCCCGGCTACGAGCAGTACTTC	CASSLLLADPGYEQYF
NA	TRBV29-1	TRBD1	TRBJ2-7	TGCAGCGTTGAAGCAGATCGTCCCGGGACAGGAAACGAGCAGTACTTC	CSVEADRPGTGNEQYF
NA	TRBV5-1	NA	TRBJ1-3	TGCGCCAGCAGCCGCCGGGGGGGCTCTGGAAACACCATATATTTT	CASSRRGGSGNTIYF
NA	TRBV6-5	TRBD1	TRBJ1-3	TGTGCCAGCCGACAGGGGCCCTCTGGAAACACCATATATTTT	CASRQGPSGNTIYF
NA	TRBV6-2/TRBV6-3	NA	TRBJ1-6	TGTGCCAGCAGTTACGCGGCGAGCTCCTATAATTCACCCCTCCACTTT	CASSYAASSYNSPLHF
NA	TRBV18	TRBD1	TRBJ1-4	TGTGCCAGCTCACCACGCGCGGCGGGGACAGCTAATGAAAAACTGTTTTTT	CASSPRAAGTANEKLFF
NA	TRBV29-1	NA	TRBJ2-6	TGCAGCGTTGTGAGCTCTGGGGCCAACGTCCTGACTTTC	CSVVSSGANVLTF
NA	TRBV10-2	NA	TRBJ2-3	TGCGCCAGCGGCAGGACAAGTAGGGGAGATACGCAGTATTTT	CASGRTSRGDTQYF
NA	TRBV6-5	NA	TRBJ1-1	TGTGCCAGTTCAGTCTCCAAGAACACTGAAGCTTTCTTT	CASSVSKNTEAFF
many	TRBV6-6	TRBD2	TRBJ2-7	TGTGCCAGCAGTTCCCCGGGACTAGCGTCCTACGAGCAGTACTTC	CASSSPGLASYEQYF
NA	TRBV9	TRBD2	TRBJ2-7	TGTGCCAGCAGCCACAACGGGGAGCGGGATGCCTACGAGCAGTACTTC	CASSHNGERDAYEQYF
NA	TRBV5-6	NA	TRBJ2-1	TGTGCCAGCAGCTTAGGTCGTCAGGATGAGCAGTTCTTC	CASSLGRQDEQFF
NA	TRBV7-3	TRBD1	TRBJ2-3	TGTGCCAGCAGCTTACAGGGGCCAGGGGGCCTAACATCGGGTACGCAGTATTTT	CASSLQGPGGLTSGTQYF
NA	TRBV21-1	NA	TRBJ1-1	TGTGCCAGCAGTAGAGAAGTAGCTACACAACGCACTGAAGCTTTCTTT	CASSREVATQRTEAFF
NA	TRBV11-2	NA	TRBJ2-1	TGTGCCAGCAGCATCCAGCGGGTAAGCTCCTACAATGAGCAGTTCTTC	CASSIQRVSSYNEQFF